Below are 21 T cell receptor beta chains sequenced from a single sample in a study of T cells in Graves' hyperthyroidism and ophthalmopathy. Amplification of TCR beta CDR3 regions was performed using RNA transcripts as template. HTBI primers drove first-round RT-PCR of the TCR CDR3. TCRdb reanalysed the multiplex PCR reads using MiXCR and keeps one entry per CDR3 protein. Counted here are roughly 100,000 distinct CDR3 sequences, 47% occurring once; the ten biggest clones make up about 26%. The sample consisted of blood. The receptors stem from a man aged 40-55 years with Graves' hyperthyroidism.

This clonotype was seen repeatedly, ten times or more. This chain uses TRBV12-3 or TRBV12-4 with TRBJ2-2, with D possibly being TRBD1 or TRBD2 (5 bases each). V was pared by 8 bases and J by 2 bases, with 12 bases between. This CDR3 region has 14 residues. The chain's CDR3 is CASRDRRNTGELFF. CDR3 bases: TGTGCCAGCCGGGACCGTAGAAACACCGGGGAGCTGTTTTTT.

This clonotype was recorded many times. The V call is TRBV5-6, the J call TRBJ1-3, with no clear D. V lost 1 base, J lost 6 bases, and 5 bases lay in between. Germline V gives CDR1 SGHDT, CDR2 YYEEEE. CDR3 length equals 12 residues. CDR3 sequence: CASSLLENTIYF. As DNA, the CDR3 is TGTGCCAGCAGCTTGCTGGAAAACACCATATATTTT.

This clonotype was detected ten times or more. The chain couples TRBV10-1 to TRBJ2-1; the D gene is possibly TRBD2 (6 bases). The CDR3 extends over 15 amino acids. V lost 4 bases and J 5 bases, leaving 15 bases between the germline ends. Germline V gene sequence: CDR1 WNHNN, CDR2 SYGVQD (reference sequence). Here the CDR3 DNA reads TGCGCCAGCAGTGGGGGAGGAGGCGTCCACAATGAGCAGTTCTTC. It codes for CASSGGGGVHNEQFF.

This chain joins TRBV2 and TRBJ2-7; D may be TRBD2 (7 bases). V lost 3 bases and J lost 5, with 14 bases in between. The V gene's germline CDR1 is SNHLY and CDR2 FYNNEI. CDR3 size: 14 residues. The CDR3, as DNA: TGTGCCAGCAGTGATGGGGGGGGCCAGCACGAGCAGTACTTC. The encoded protein is CASSDGGGQHEQYF.

The rearrangement joins TRBV20-1 to TRBJ2-7; the match to TRBD2 covers 13 bases. In germline, CDR1 is DFQATT, CDR2 SNEGSKA (reference sequence). V trimming: 3 bases; J trimming: 0 bases; junction bases outside the gene matches: 2. The CDR3 spans 15 residues. The CDR3 DNA reads as TGCAGTGCTAGTCGGACTAGCGGGGGCTCCTACGAGCAGTACTTC. Amino acids: CSASRTSGGSYEQYF.

This clonotype showed up many times. The chain joins TRBV6-5 to TRBJ2-7; TRBD1 matches at 11 bases. The V and J ends lost 4 bases and 4 bases, in that order; junction bases with no gene match: 6. The germline V gene has CDR1 MNHEY and CDR2 SVGAGI. This CDR3 is 15 amino acids long. For the CDR3, the DNA is TGTGCCAGCAGTTCATGGACAGGGGGCTCTTACGAGCAGTACTTC. Residues: CASSSWTGGSYEQYF.

The chain uses TRBV3-1 and TRBJ2-3; D gene unclear. The germline V gene has CDR1 LGHDT and CDR2 YNNKEL (reference sequence). CDR3 length equals 15 residues. V lost 1 base and J 2 bases, leaving 10 bases between the germline ends. The CDR3 sequence is CASSQGSRLTDTQYF. The CDR3 DNA sequence: TGTGCCAGCAGCCAAGGGTCTCGCCTCACAGATACGCAGTATTTT.

In its sample, this clonotype was seen many times. The V call is TRBV7-2, the J call TRBJ2-1; D perhaps matches TRBD1 (7 bases). The CDR3 is 13 amino acids. Germline assignment: CDR1 SGHTA and CDR2 FQGNSA. Deletions cut 6 bases from V and 9 bases from J, with 15 bases between. Here the CDR3 reads CASRSDRRGEQFF. As DNA, the CDR3 is TGTGCCAGCAGATCGGACAGGAGGGGTGAGCAGTTCTTC.

This clonotype has ten or more counts. In DNA form, the CDR3 reads TGCGCCAGCAGCCAAGAAATAAGGGACTATGGCTACACCTTC. This encodes CASSQEIRDYGYTF. The chain couples TRBV4-1 to TRBJ1-2; D is uncertain. This CDR3 has 14 amino acids. Looked up from germline, CDR1 is MGHRA and CDR2 is YSYEKL. V gave up 0 bases and J gave up 3 bases, with 8 bases separating them.

Written as DNA, the CDR3 is TGTGCCAGCAGCTGGACCTCCTACGAGCAGTACTTC. Translation: CASSWTSYEQYF. J is TRBJ2-7 and V is TRBV7-3, with no clear D. Trimming took off 4 bases at V and 0 bases at J, with 4 bases between the two ends. CDR1 SGHTA and CDR2 FQGTGA come from the germline V gene. The CDR3 consists of 12 residues.

V is TRBV20-1 and J is TRBJ2-7; 8 nucleotides match TRBD1. V was clipped by 0 bases and J by 4 bases; unmatched bases: 5. The CDR3 is made up of 14 amino acids. Germline-derived CDR1 and CDR2 are DFQATT and SNEGSKA (reference sequence). In DNA form, the CDR3 reads TGCAGTGCTAGAGATGGCAGGGGGCTGTACGAGCAGTACTTC. This codes for CSARDGRGLYEQYF.

This sequence joins TRBV25-1 and TRBJ2-7, with 9 bases lining up with TRBD2. The CDR3 loop spans 15 amino acids. The V and J ends lost 1 base and 6 bases, in that order; junction bases with no gene match: 7. CDR1 is MGHDK and CDR2 is SYGVNS in the germline V gene. CDR3 region: CASSELGGRVGEQYF. The CDR3 DNA reads as TGTGCCAGCAGTGAATTGGGCGGGAGGGTCGGCGAGCAGTACTTC.

V is TRBV5-6 and J is TRBJ2-5, with 7 bases identical to TRBD2. Germline V gives CDR1 SGHDT, CDR2 YYEEEE. After removal of 4 bases from V and 5 bases from J, the junction contained 14 bases not matched to a gene. The CDR3 has 16 amino acids. The CDR3 loop is CASSLVAGGGPETQYF. In DNA form, the CDR3 reads TGTGCCAGCAGCCTGGTAGCCGGGGGAGGGCCTGAGACCCAGTACTTC.

This clonotype appeared many times. The rearrangement links TRBV7-9 to TRBJ1-4; D not resolved. Germline CDR1 reads SEHNR; CDR2 reads FQNEAQ (reference sequence). V lost 1 base, J lost 8 bases, and 14 bases lay in between. The CDR3 contains 15 residues. CDR3 sequence reads: CASSLVGSVYEKLFF. The CDR3 nucleotides read TGTGCCAGCAGCTTAGTAGGTAGCGTTTACGAAAAACTGTTTTTT.

This clonotype occurred many times. The V gene is TRBV6-1, the J gene TRBJ2-7, with D possibly TRBD2 on 5 matching bases. The CDR3 extends over 12 amino acids. V gave up 4 bases and J gave up 2 bases, with 6 bases separating them. The V gene's germline CDR1 is MNHNS and CDR2 SASEGT. The CDR3 DNA reads TGTGCCAGCAGTGCGGGGACCTACGAGCAGTACTTC. It yields the protein CASSAGTYEQYF.

In this sample, this clonotype turned up many times. The V and J genes are TRBV9 and TRBJ2-1; 7 bases map to TRBD1. The length of the CDR3 is 14 residues. V dropped 4 bases and J dropped 3; count of bases not matched to a gene: 4. Germline CDR1 SGDLS, CDR2 YYNGEE. CDR3 in amino acids: CASSPGTVYNEQFF. The CDR3 nucleotides are TGTGCCAGCAGCCCCGGGACAGTCTACAATGAGCAGTTCTTC. Together with reference TRBV9 and TRBJ2-1, the CDR3 gives the full variable domain: DSGVTQTPKHLITATGQRVTLRCSPRSGDLSVYWYQQSLDQGLQFLIQYYNGEERAKGNILERFSAQQFPDLHSELNLSSLELGDSALYFCASSPGTVYNEQFFGPGTRLTVL.

This clonotype showed up many times. A read error may produce the germline difference seen at one junction end. The rearrangement joins TRBV9 to TRBJ2-6; possibly TRBD1 or TRBD2 for D (6 bases each). This CDR3 region has 16 residues. Looked up from germline, CDR1 is SGDLS and CDR2 is YYNGEE. The CDR3 is CASSASGEAGANVLAF. In nucleotides, the CDR3 is TGTGCCAGCAGCGCCTCAGGGGAGGCAGGGGCCAACGTCCTGGCTTTC.

As for this clonotype: A read error is likely, as this CDR3 ends without the conserved phenylalanine or tryptophan. The DNA is left out, because the CDR3 cannot be placed on it with certainty; the CDR3 is given as TCRdb lists it. V is TRBV20-1 and J is TRBJ1-2. The CDR3 has 9 amino acids, counting both end residues. Germline lookup yields CDR1 DFQATT and CDR2 SNEGSKA (reference sequence). The CDR3 spells CSARSRDSA.

This clonotype came up a few times. The V call is TRBV29-1, the J call TRBJ1-5, with a weak D call TRBD1 (5 bases). The germline CDR1 and CDR2 sequences are SQVTM and ANQGSEA. The V end lost 4 bases, the J end lost 1 base, and 5 bases lay between the germline ends. The CDR3 totals 12 residues. The CDR3 bases are TGCAGCGTTGGGGACAGCAATCAGCCCCAGCATTTT. Translating gives CSVGDSNQPQHF.

Worth noting for this clonotype: At one end, the junction sequence differs from germline, possibly due to a read error. Here the CDR3 reads CGAASGRHYEQYF. The CDR3 nucleotides are TGCGGTGCTGCAAGTGGACGGCACTACGAGCAGTACTTC. J is TRBJ2-7 and V is TRBV20-1; the D is unclear. Germline-derived CDR1 and CDR2 are DFQATT and SNEGSKA (reference sequence). CDR3 length equals 13 residues.

A word on this clonotype: One end of the junction is discordant with germline, which a read error may explain. J is TRBJ2-7 and V is TRBV24-1, with 10 bases identical to TRBD2. This CDR3 has 18 amino acids. Germline CDR1 reads KGHDR; CDR2 reads SFDVKD. CDR3 sequence (DNA): TGTGCCACCTGTGATTCACAAAAGACTAGCGGGCCGACCTACGAGCAGTACTTC. Its translation: CATCDSQKTSGPTYEQYF.